A selection of T cell receptor beta chains follows, all from one sample in a study of CD8+CD57+ T cells in acquired aplastic anemia. One entry per CDR3 protein, called by TCRdb with MiXCR from the reads. This sample has fewer than 250,000 distinct CDR3 sequences, with around 46% found just once. Source material: sorted CD4+, CD8+, or CD8+CD57+ T cells (not recorded which) from PBMCs. Receptors originate from a human donor with aplastic anemia. The CDR3 runs from the conserved cysteine through the conserved F or W. A D gene is named only where the DNA matches it firmly. Expanded clones are given a class, and other clones once, few, many or no size at all.

length	V	J	D	size	CDR3	DNA
14	TRBV10-2	TRBJ2-7	TRBD1	.	CASNAGTEPPEQYF	TGCGCCAGCAACGCCGGGACAGAACCTCCCGAGCAGTACTTC
19	TRBV2	TRBJ2-7	TRBD2	many	CASSVPGLAGQVSFYEQYF	TGTGCCAGCAGTGTTCCGGGACTAGCGGGACAAGTCTCATTCTACGAGCAGTACTTC
12	TRBV12-3/TRBV12-4	TRBJ2-7	.	once	CASRGREYEQYF	TGTGCCAGCAGGGGACGGGAATACGAGCAGTACTTC
18	TRBV20-1	TRBJ2-5	TRBD2	many	CSATGIRSGREFEETQYF	TGCAGTGCCACGGGGATCCGTAGCGGGAGGGAATTTGAAGAGACCCAGTACTTC
15	TRBV20-1	TRBJ2-5	TRBD2	.	CSANTGTSGQETQYF	TGCAGTGCCAACACCGGGACTAGCGGCCAAGAGACCCAGTACTTC
15	TRBV7-9	TRBJ1-2	.	many	CASSFSSGTGDGYTF	TGTGCCAGCAGCTTCAGCTCCGGGACTGGAGATGGCTACACCTTC
14	TRBV7-6	TRBJ2-7	TRBD1	many	CASSPGTGLDEQYF	TGTGCCAGCAGTCCCGGGACAGGGTTGGACGAGCAGTACTTC
13	TRBV24-1	TRBJ2-7	.	.	CATGGEGGYEQYF	TGTGCCACGGGGGGAGAAGGAGGCTACGAGCAGTACTTC
15	TRBV19	TRBJ2-7	TRBD2	many	CASSIRLAGSYEQYF	TGTGCCAGTAGTATTAGACTAGCGGGGTCCTACGAGCAGTACTTC
16	TRBV20-1	TRBJ1-1	.	many	CSARSNQQGSDTEAFF	TGCAGTGCTAGAAGTAACCAACAGGGTAGCGACACTGAAGCTTTCTTT
14	TRBV10-3	TRBJ2-7	TRBD1	.	CAISWTGDPYEQYF	TGTGCCATCAGTTGGACAGGGGACCCCTACGAGCAGTACTTC
16	TRBV5-6	TRBJ2-5	TRBD2	many	CASSLAGAGGQETQYF	TGTGCCAGCAGCTTGGCCGGCGCGGGGGGGCAAGAGACCCAGTACTTC
10	TRBV20-1	TRBJ2-3	.	many	CRMLADTQYF	TGCAGAATGCTAGCGGATACGCAGTATTTT
15	TRBV19	TRBJ2-1	.	.	CASSILPGEGNEQFF	TGTGCCAGTAGTATCCTCCCGGGAGAGGGCAATGAGCAGTTCTTC
16	TRBV7-9	TRBJ2-3	.	many	CASSPKAGEDTDTQYF	TGTGCCAGCAGCCCAAAGGCTGGGGAGGACACAGATACGCAGTATTTT
11	TRBV10-1	TRBJ2-7	.	once	CAIPRFGEQYF	TGCGCCATCCCCCGGTTTGGTGAGCAGTACTTC
13	TRBV5-1	TRBJ1-5	.	.	CASSKDFNQPQHF	TGCGCCAGCAGCAAGGATTTCAATCAGCCCCAGCATTTT
15	TRBV7-9	TRBJ1-1	.	many	CASSLNQGLGTEAFF	TGTGCCAGCAGCTTGAACCAGGGGTTGGGCACTGAAGCTTTCTTT
15	TRBV20-1	TRBJ2-3	TRBD2	many	CSASRGGGDTDTQYF	TGCAGTGCTAGCAGGGGCGGGGGGGACACAGATACGCAGTATTTT
15	TRBV3-1	TRBJ2-1	TRBD2	.	CASILRTSGENEQFF	TGTGCCAGCATCCTCCGGACTAGCGGGGAAAATGAGCAGTTCTTC
14	TRBV6-4	TRBJ2-3	TRBD2	many	CASSERGDTDTQYF	TGTGCCAGCAGTGAACGGGGGGACACAGATACGCAGTATTTT
17	TRBV6-1	TRBJ2-7	.	few	CASSEIRSQRSSYEQYF	TGTGCCAGCAGTGAAATAAGGAGTCAAAGGAGCTCCTACGAGCAGTACTTC
14	TRBV5-1	TRBJ1-6	.	many	CASSLGTDYSPLHF	TGCGCCAGCAGCTTGGGGACGGATTATTCACCCCTCCACTTT
11	TRBV27	TRBJ2-1	TRBD2	many	CASSRTSEQFF	TGTGCCAGCAGCAGGACTAGCGAGCAGTTCTTC
11	TRBV20-1	TRBJ1-6	.	.	CSVRTARGFRF	TGCAGTGTTAGGACAGCCAGGGGTTTTCGCTTT
13	TRBV24-1	TRBJ1-2	.	.	CATSVGRLYGYTF	TGTGCCACCAGTGTCGGTCGGCTTTATGGCTACACCTTC
14	TRBV20-1	TRBJ2-7	TRBD2	many	CSAIERGVPAEQYF	TGCAGTGCTATCGAGCGGGGGGTCCCAGCGGAGCAGTACTTC
15	TRBV4-2	TRBJ1-3	.	once	CASSQDHYPGNTIYF	TGTGCCAGCAGCCAAGATCATTACCCTGGAAACACCATATATTTT
15	TRBV7-8	TRBJ1-1	.	.	CASSRIQGSDTEAFF	TGTGCCAGCAGTCGCATACAGGGATCGGACACTGAAGCTTTCTTT
16	TRBV6-5	TRBJ1-2	.	.	CASSGGATGLLYGYTF	TGTGCCAGCAGTGGGGGAGCGACAGGCCTTCTCTATGGCTACACCTTC
14	TRBV5-6	TRBJ2-7	TRBD2	.	CASQTSGGAYEQYF	TGTGCCAGTCAAACTAGCGGGGGAGCCTACGAGCAGTACTTC
15	TRBV5-1	TRBJ1-6	TRBD1	.	CASSLGDRPYSPLHF	TGCGCCAGCAGCTTGGGGGACAGGCCGTATTCACCCCTCCACTTT
15	TRBV7-9	TRBJ2-6	.	.	CASSVAGFGANVLTF	TGTGCCAGCAGCGTAGCAGGGTTCGGGGCCAACGTCCTGACTTTC
15	TRBV6-4	TRBJ2-1	TRBD2	many	CASSESTGTSNEQFF	TGTGCCAGCAGTGAAAGCACCGGGACTAGCAATGAGCAGTTCTTC
18	TRBV27	TRBJ2-6	.	.	CASRLGGQDLWGANVLTF	TGTGCCAGCAGACTCGGGGGGCAGGACCTGTGGGGGGCCAACGTCCTGACTTTC
13	TRBV19	TRBJ2-1	.	.	CASSRTVSYEQFF	TGTGCCAGTTCCCGGACCGTCTCCTACGAGCAGTTCTTC
15	TRBV6-6	TRBJ1-4	TRBD1	once	CASSYKWTGNEKLFF	TGTGCCAGCAGTTATAAGTGGACAGGAAATGAAAAACTGTTTTTT
15	TRBV7-9	TRBJ2-5	.	many	CASSLRDLGQETQYF	TGTGCCAGCAGCTTACGGGACCTGGGACAAGAGACCCAGTACTTC
16	TRBV5-1	TRBJ2-7	TRBD1	.	CASSPNNRGRLHEQYF	TGCGCCAGCAGCCCAAATAACAGGGGGCGTCTCCACGAGCAGTACTTC
13	TRBV20-1	TRBJ2-5	TRBD2	.	CSARGGAGETQYF	TGCAGTGCTCGCGGGGGGGCGGGGGAGACCCAGTACTTC
18	TRBV12-3/TRBV12-4	TRBJ2-3	.	many	CASSSTTGQELFTDTQYF	TGTGCCAGCAGTTCTACGACCGGACAAGAACTTTTCACAGATACGCAGTATTTT